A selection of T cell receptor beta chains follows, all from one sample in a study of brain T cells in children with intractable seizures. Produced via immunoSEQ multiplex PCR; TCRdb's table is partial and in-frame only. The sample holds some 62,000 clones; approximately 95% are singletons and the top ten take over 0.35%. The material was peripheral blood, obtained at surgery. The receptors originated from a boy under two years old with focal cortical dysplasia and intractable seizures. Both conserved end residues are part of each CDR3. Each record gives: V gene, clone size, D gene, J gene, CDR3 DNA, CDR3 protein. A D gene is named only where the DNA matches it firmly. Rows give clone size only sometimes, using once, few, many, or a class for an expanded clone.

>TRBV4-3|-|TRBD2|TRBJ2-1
TGCGCCAGCAGCCAAGGTCCTCGGGAGGTCGATCTTTACAATGAGCAGTTCTTC
CASSQGPREVDLYNEQFF
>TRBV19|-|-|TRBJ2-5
TGTGCCAGTAGCGTCCCCGGGCGAGAGACCCAGTACTTC
CASSVPGRETQYF
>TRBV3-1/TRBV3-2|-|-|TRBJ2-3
TGTGCCAGCAGCCAAGACCGTACCAGGGTAGCAGATACGCAGTATTTT
CASSQDRTRVADTQYF
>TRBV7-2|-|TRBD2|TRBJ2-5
TGTGCCAGCAGCTTTCCCGGTGGGCGGGGGGAAGAGACCCAGTACTTC
CASSFPGGRGEETQYF
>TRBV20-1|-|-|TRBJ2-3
TGCAGTGCTAGTTATGCCTCGACTAGTCATCTCGTCCCAGATACGCAGTATTTT
CSASYASTSHLVPDTQYF
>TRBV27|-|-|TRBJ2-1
TGTGCCAGCAGTTTATTCGGGGGCGTCGACAATGAGCAGTTCTTC
CASSLFGGVDNEQFF
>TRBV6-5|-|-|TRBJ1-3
TGTGCCAGCACCCCACGGGGGTCAGACACCATATATTTT
CASTPRGSDTIYF
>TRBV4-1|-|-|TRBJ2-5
TGCGCCAGCAGCCGCCTGCCCGTAGCGAATATAGTAGGAGAGACCCAGTACTTC
CASSRLPVANIVGETQYF
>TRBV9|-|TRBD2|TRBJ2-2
TGTGCCAGCAGCGTAGGGACTAGCCCCACCGGGGAGCTGTTTTTT
CASSVGTSPTGELFF
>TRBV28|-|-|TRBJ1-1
TGTGCCAGCAGTATGGGGGGGGGCACTGAAGCTTTCTTT
CASSMGGGTEAFF
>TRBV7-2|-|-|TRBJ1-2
TGTGCCAGCAGCTTAAACAAACGTGGGGGTCGGGGTAGGGGAGATGGCTACACCTTC
CASSLNKRGGRGRGDGYTF
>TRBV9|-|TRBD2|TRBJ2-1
TGTGCCAGCAGCGTAGAGGGGACTAGCCTTAAGAGCTCCTACAATGAGCAGTTCTTC
CASSVEGTSLKSSYNEQFF
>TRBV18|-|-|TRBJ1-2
TGTGCCAGCTCACCCGGGGGGAGACACTATGGCTACACCTTC
CASSPGGRHYGYTF
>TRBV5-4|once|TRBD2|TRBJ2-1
TGTGCCAGCAGCGGGGGACTAGCGGGCCACAATGAGCAGTTCTTC
CASSGGLAGHNEQFF
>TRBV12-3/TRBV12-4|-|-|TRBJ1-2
TGTGCCAGCAGTTCCGGGACTAGCTATGGCTACACCTTC
CASSSGTSYGYTF
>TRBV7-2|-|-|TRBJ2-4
TGTGCCAGCAGCTTAGAAGGGTTAGCCAAAAACATTCAGTACTTC
CASSLEGLAKNIQYF
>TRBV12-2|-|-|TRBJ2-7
TGTGCAAGTCGCTGGGAGCGGGAGCACGAGCAGTACTTC
CASRWEREHEQYF
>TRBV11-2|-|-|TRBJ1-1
TGTGCCAGCTCCGATTTTGAAGCTTTCTTT
CASSDFEAFF
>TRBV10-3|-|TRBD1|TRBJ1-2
TGTGCCATCAGTGAGCGGGACAGGGGTAACTATGGCTACACCTTC
CAISERDRGNYGYTF
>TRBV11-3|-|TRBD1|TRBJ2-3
TGTGCCAGCAGCCCCCGGACAGGGGGCGCGGGAGATACGCAGTATTTT
CASSPRTGGAGDTQYF
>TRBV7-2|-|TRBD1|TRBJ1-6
TGTGCCAGCAGCTTAGACGGACAGGATAATTCACCCCTCCACTTT
CASSLDGQDNSPLHF
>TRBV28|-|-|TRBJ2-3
TGTGCCAGCATTAGCACAGATACGCAGTATTTT
CASISTDTQYF
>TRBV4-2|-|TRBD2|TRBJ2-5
TGTGCCAGCAGCGCCGTTGGACTAGCGGGAGTCAGTTGGGGCGAGACCCAGTACTTC
CASSAVGLAGVSWGETQYF
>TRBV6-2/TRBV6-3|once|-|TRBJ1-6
TGTGCCAGCAGTTACGGGAACGATAATTCACCCCTCCACTTT
CASSYGNDNSPLHF
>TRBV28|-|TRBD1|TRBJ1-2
TGTGCCAGCAGTTCCGGGACAGGGGGACAGGGCTACACCTTC
CASSSGTGGQGYTF
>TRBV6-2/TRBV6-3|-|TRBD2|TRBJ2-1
TGTGCCAGCAGTTACCTCCCGGGAGCGGGGGGCTTCAATGAGCAGTTCTTC
CASSYLPGAGGFNEQFF
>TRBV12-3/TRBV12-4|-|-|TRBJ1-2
TGTGCCAGCAGTTCCTACCGTAACTATGGCTACACCTTC
CASSSYRNYGYTF
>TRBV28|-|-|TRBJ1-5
TGTGCCAGCACCCAGAGTGCAGGGTACAATCAGCCCCAGCATTTT
CASTQSAGYNQPQHF
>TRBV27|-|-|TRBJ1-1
TGTGCCAGCAGTGCTGGACAAATGAACACTGAAGCTTTCTTT
CASSAGQMNTEAFF
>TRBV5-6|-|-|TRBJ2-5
TGTGCCAGCTCGTTTGGGGGGGGCCCAGAGACCCAGTACTTC
CASSFGGGPETQYF
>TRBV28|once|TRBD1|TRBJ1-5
TGTGCCAGCAGTTTTCCAACAGGGGCACCCTATCAGCCCCAGCATTTT
CASSFPTGAPYQPQHF
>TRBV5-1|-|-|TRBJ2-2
TGCGCCAGCAGCTTGTGGCAGTCGAACACCGGGGAGCTGTTTTTT
CASSLWQSNTGELFF
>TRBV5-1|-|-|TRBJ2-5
TGCGCCAGCAGCGGGGGGAGCCAAGAGACCCAGTACTTC
CASSGGSQETQYF
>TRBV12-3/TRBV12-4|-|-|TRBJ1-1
TGTGCCAGCAGTTTAGTCAAGAACACTGAAGCTTTCTTT
CASSLVKNTEAFF
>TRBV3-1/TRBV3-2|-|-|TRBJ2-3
TGTGCCAGCAGCCAAGGGCTAGCAGCAGATACGCAGTATTTT
CASSQGLAADTQYF
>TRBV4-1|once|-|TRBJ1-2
TGCGCCAGCAGCCAACTTCCCCCCGTCATGGGGGGGCTGGGCTACACCTTC
CASSQLPPVMGGLGYTF
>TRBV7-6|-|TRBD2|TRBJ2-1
TGTGCCAGCAGCTTAGTAGCGGGGGAAGTCAATGAGCAGTTCTTC
CASSLVAGEVNEQFF
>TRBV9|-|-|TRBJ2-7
TGTGCCAGCAGCGTAGAGTCGCGGAAAGACAGGTACGAGCAGTACTTC
CASSVESRKDRYEQYF
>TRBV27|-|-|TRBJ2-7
TGTGCCAGCAGCCAGGGAACGACAGGCTCCTACGAGCAGTACTTC
CASSQGTTGSYEQYF
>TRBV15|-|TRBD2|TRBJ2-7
TGTGCCACCAGCACCCCAATTGTGAGGGAGGGATCCTACGAGCAGTACTTC
CATSTPIVREGSYEQYF
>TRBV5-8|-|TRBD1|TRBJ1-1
TGTGCCAGCAGCCCTGACAGGGGGAACACTGAAGCTTTCTTT
CASSPDRGNTEAFF
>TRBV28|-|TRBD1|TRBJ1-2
TGTGCCAGCAGTTTATTAGGGACAGGTTCCTATGGCTACACCTTC
CASSLLGTGSYGYTF
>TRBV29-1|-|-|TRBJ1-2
TGCAGCGTTGAAGAGGAAGGCTACACCTTC
CSVEEEGYTF
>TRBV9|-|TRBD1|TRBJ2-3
TGTGCCAGCCTCGGACAGGAGCGCACAGATACGCAGTATTTT
CASLGQERTDTQYF
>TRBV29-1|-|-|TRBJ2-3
TGCAGCGTTTCGGTCGCCGCTAGCACAGATACGCAGTATTTT
CSVSVAASTDTQYF
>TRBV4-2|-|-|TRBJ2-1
TGTGCCAGCAGCCAGATTGGGGGCGGGAGAGGGTATTACAATGAGCAGTTCTTC
CASSQIGGGRGYYNEQFF
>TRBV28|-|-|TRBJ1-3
TGTGCCAGCAGATCGGTAACTGGAAACACCATATATTTT
CASRSVTGNTIYF
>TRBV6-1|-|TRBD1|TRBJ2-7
TGTGCCAGCAGTGAACTCGACAGGGCCTTCTACGAGCAGTACTTC
CASSELDRAFYEQYF
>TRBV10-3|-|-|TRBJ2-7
TGTGCCATCAGTGAGTCGATACCTGGACAGTTCTCCTACGAGCAGTACTTC
CAISESIPGQFSYEQYF
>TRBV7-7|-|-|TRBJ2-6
TGTGCCAGCAGCCCGCTCACAGGCTCGAGGGGGGCCAACGTCCTGACTTTC
CASSPLTGSRGANVLTF
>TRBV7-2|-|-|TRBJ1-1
TGTGCCAGCAGCTTATTGTGGGCGAACACTGAAGCTTTCTTT
CASSLLWANTEAFF
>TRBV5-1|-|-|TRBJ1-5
TGCGCCAGCAGCTTGGGCCTGGGACACGATCAGCCCCAGCATTTT
CASSLGLGHDQPQHF
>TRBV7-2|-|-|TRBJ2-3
TGTGCCAGCAGCTTAGACCACAGGTTCACAGATACGCAGTATTTT
CASSLDHRFTDTQYF
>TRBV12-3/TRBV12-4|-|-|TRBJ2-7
TGTGCCAGCAGCAAGACTGACTCCTACGAGCAGTACTTC
CASSKTDSYEQYF
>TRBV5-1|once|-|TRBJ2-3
TGCGCCAGCAATGGAGTGGGCACAGATACGCAGTATTTT
CASNGVGTDTQYF
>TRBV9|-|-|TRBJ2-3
TGTGCCAGCAGCGTCGACGCGTCAGATACGCAGTATTTT
CASSVDASDTQYF
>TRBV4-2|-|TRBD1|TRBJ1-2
TGTGCCAGCAGCCAAGCTGGACAGGACCTAAACTATGGCTACACCTTC
CASSQAGQDLNYGYTF
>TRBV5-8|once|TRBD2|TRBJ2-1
TGTGCCAGCAGCCATTTGGGACTAGCGGGACTCGACAATGAGCAGTTCTTC
CASSHLGLAGLDNEQFF
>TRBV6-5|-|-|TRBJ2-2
TGTGCCAGCAGGCCAGGGTACCCCGGGGAGCTGTTTTTT
CASRPGYPGELFF
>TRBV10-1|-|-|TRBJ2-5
TGCGCCAGCAGTGCAACAGGGGGGGCCCAGTACTTC
CASSATGGAQYF